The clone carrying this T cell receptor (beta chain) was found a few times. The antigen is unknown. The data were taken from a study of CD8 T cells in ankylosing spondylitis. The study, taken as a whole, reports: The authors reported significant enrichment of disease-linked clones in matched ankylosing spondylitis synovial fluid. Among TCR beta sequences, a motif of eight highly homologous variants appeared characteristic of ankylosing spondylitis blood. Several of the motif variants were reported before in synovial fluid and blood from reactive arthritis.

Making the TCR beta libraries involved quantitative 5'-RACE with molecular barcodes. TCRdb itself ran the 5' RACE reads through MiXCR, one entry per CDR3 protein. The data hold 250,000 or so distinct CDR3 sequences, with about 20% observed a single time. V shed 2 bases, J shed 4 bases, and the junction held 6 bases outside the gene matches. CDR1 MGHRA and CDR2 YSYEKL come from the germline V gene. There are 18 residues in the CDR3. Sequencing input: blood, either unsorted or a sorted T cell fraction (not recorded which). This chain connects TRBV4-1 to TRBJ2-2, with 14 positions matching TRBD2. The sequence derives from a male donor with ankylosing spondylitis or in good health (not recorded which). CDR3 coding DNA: TGCGCCAGCAGCCAATCGACTAGCGGGAGGGCCGTCACCGGGGAGCTGTTTTTT. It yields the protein CASSQSTSGRAVTGELFF.